This T cell receptor (beta chain) was sequenced for a study of blood T cell repertoires in COVID-19. V gave up 6 bases and J gave up 4 bases; unmatched junction bases: 9. The CDR3 totals 15 residues. The germline CDR1 and CDR2 sequences are MDHEN and SYDVKM. The table came from immunoSEQ multiplex PCR; TCRdb's copy has only in-frame clones and leaves some out. Altogether a few hundred thousand clones are present, about 86% being singletons, with the ten largest covering 3.5% to 4%. The sequencing input was PBMCs or T cells enriched from blood (not recorded which). This clonotype originated in a woman in her 40s with acute COVID-19. The chain has TRBV28 and TRBJ2-5, with 9 positions matching TRBD1. DNA of the CDR3: TGTGCCAGCAGCCGGACACAGGGGGCGTTAGAGACCCAGTACTTC. Encoded protein: CASSRTQGALETQYF. The full variable domain, completed using reference TRBV28 and TRBJ2-5, is DVKVTQSSRYLVKRTGEKVFLECVQDMDHENMFWYRQDPGLGLRLIYFSYDVKMKEKGDIPEGYSVSREKKERFSLILESASTNQTSMYLCASSRTQGALETQYFGPGTRLLVL.